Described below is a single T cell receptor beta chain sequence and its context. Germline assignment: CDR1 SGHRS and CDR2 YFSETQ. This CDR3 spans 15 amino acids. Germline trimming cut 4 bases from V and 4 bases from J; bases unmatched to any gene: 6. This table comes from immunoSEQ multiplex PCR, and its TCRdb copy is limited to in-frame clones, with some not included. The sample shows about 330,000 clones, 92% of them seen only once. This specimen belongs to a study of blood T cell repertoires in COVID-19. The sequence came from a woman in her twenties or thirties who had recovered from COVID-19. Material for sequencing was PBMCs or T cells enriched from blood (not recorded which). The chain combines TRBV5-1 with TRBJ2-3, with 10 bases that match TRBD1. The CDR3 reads CASSAPGQGSDTQYF. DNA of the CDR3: TGCGCCAGCAGCGCCCCGGGACAGGGGTCAGATACGCAGTATTTT. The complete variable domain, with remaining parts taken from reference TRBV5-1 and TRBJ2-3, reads KAGVTQTPRYLIKTRGQQVTLSCSPISGHRSVSWYQQTPGQGLQFLFEYFSETQRNKGNFPGRFSGRQFSNSRSEMNVSTLELGDSALYLCASSAPGQGSDTQYFGPGTRLTVL.